This T cell receptor beta chain is drawn from a study of blood T cell repertoires in COVID-19. Study overall: Sources were T cells, B-cell-depleted T cells, or PBMCs; the material itself was cDNA or gDNA.

The CDR3 totals 15 residues. V lost 8 bases and J lost 6; bases outside the gene matches: 15. Germline values: CDR1 SGHVS, CDR2 FQNEAQ. This clone has just a few counts. Sequencing was performed with immunoSEQ multiplex PCR; in TCRdb, only in-frame clones are kept and a portion is missing. The table shows 400,000 to 500,000 clones, with around nine tenths occurring only once. Cohorts were based on clinical histories the participants reported. It was within 2 weeks before study entry that exposed participants met a COVID-19 case. This TCR derives from a woman under 30 who had been exposed to COVID-19. V and J are TRBV7-8 and TRBJ1-2; TRBD1 matches 7 bases. Sequencing used PBMCs or T cells enriched from blood (not recorded which). CDR3 bases: TGTGCCAGCGGACTATTCGGGACAGATTCTAATGGCTACACCTTC. Translation: CASGLFGTDSNGYTF.